These T cell receptor beta chains were read from a single sample in a study of blood T cell repertoires in COVID-19. Generated by immunoSEQ multiplex PCR, the TCRdb table keeps only in-frame clones and is missing some. The sample shows around 250,000 clones, 88% of them seen only once. The sample was peripheral blood. All receptors derive from a human donor in a cohort sampled during active COVID-19. Both conserved end residues are part of each CDR3. Each record gives: V gene, J gene, clone size, D gene, CDR3 DNA, CDR3 protein. A D gene is named only where the DNA matches it firmly. Only some rows state a clone size, as once, few, many or a class for expanded clones.

TRBV5-1	TRBJ2-7	NA	TRBD1	TGCGCCAGCAGCCTCCCAGGGGGCCCCTACGAGCAGTACTTC	CASSLPGGPYEQYF
TRBV5-1	TRBJ1-4	NA	NA	TGCGCCAGCAGCTTGGCTAGGGGGACTAATGAAAAACTGTTTTTT	CASSLARGTNEKLFF
TRBV5-1	TRBJ2-1	NA	TRBD2	TGCGCCAGCAGCTTGTACCGGAGACGGACTAGCGGGGGGGTCAATGAGCAGTTCTTC	CASSLYRRRTSGGVNEQFF
TRBV7-9	TRBJ1-1	NA	NA	TGTGCCAGCAGCTTAATCGAGGGCTTGAACACTGAAGCTTTCTTT	CASSLIEGLNTEAFF
TRBV7-9	TRBJ2-7	NA	TRBD2	TGTGCCAGCAGCTCCGGGAGGGGCTCCTACGAGCAGTACTTC	CASSSGRGSYEQYF
TRBV30	TRBJ2-7	NA	TRBD1	TGTGCCTGGGCGATCGACAGGGGGGCATCCGAGCAGTACTTC	CAWAIDRGASEQYF
TRBV5-6	TRBJ1-1	NA	NA	TGTGCCAGCAGCCGGAGGACGGGAGAAGCTTTCTTT	CASSRRTGEAFF
TRBV4-1	TRBJ1-2	NA	NA	TGCGCCAGCAGCCAAGATGGAGGGTCCGTCCTCTATGGCTACACCTTC	CASSQDGGSVLYGYTF
TRBV19	TRBJ1-1	NA	NA	TGTGCCAGTAGTATCCGGACGGGAATGAACACTGAAGCTTTCTTT	CASSIRTGMNTEAFF
TRBV7-9	TRBJ2-7	NA	TRBD1	TGTGCCAGCAGCTTAGGGCGGGGACAGGGTCTATCCTACGAGCAGTACTTC	CASSLGRGQGLSYEQYF
TRBV3-1/TRBV3-2	TRBJ2-3	NA	TRBD2	TGTGCCAGCAGCCAGCGGGGGGGTATCGGGACAGATACGCAGTATTTT	CASSQRGGIGTDTQYF
TRBV6-5	TRBJ2-1	NA	TRBD2	TGTGCCAGTTTTGGGGAGGGAGCCTACAATGAGCAGTTCTTC	CASFGEGAYNEQFF
TRBV7-2	TRBJ1-4	NA	NA	TGTGCCAGCAATGGAGCAACTAATGAAAAACTGTTTTTT	CASNGATNEKLFF
TRBV21-1	TRBJ1-6	NA	NA	TGTGCCAGCAGCACCCCACGGGGGACGGGGAATTCACCCCTCCACTTT	CASSTPRGTGNSPLHF
TRBV13	TRBJ2-7	NA	TRBD1	TGTGCCAGCAGCCGGGACAGGGTTTCCTCCTACGAGCAGTACTTC	CASSRDRVSSYEQYF
TRBV5-6	TRBJ2-5	NA	TRBD1	TGTGCCAGCAGCTACGACAGGGGGCAGGAGACCCAGTACTTC	CASSYDRGQETQYF
TRBV6-2/TRBV6-3	TRBJ1-1	once	NA	TGTGCCAGCAGTTCGACAGAGATGAACACTGAAGCTTTCTTT	CASSSTEMNTEAFF
TRBV9	TRBJ1-2	NA	TRBD1	TGTGCCAGCAGCCTCGAGGGACAGGGGGCTGTTAATGGCTACACCTTC	CASSLEGQGAVNGYTF
TRBV7-9	TRBJ2-7	NA	NA	TGTGCCAGCACCAAGCCTGCGGAGCTCCCCGAGCAGTACTTC	CASTKPAELPEQYF
TRBV20-1	TRBJ2-1	NA	NA	TGCAGTGCTAGTGTTAGCAGATCGTCCTACAATGAGCAGTTCTTC	CSASVSRSSYNEQFF
TRBV19	TRBJ2-5	NA	NA	TGTGCCAGTAGTATCGCAGGGGCAGAGACCCAGTACTTC	CASSIAGAETQYF
TRBV30	TRBJ1-2	NA	NA	TGTGCCTGGAGTGTACATCAGGAGGCGAAAGGCTACACCTTC	CAWSVHQEAKGYTF
TRBV10-3	TRBJ2-3	NA	TRBD2	TGTGCCATCAGTGCTGAGCGGGGGGGCTCAGATACGCAGTATTTT	CAISAERGGSDTQYF
TRBV9	TRBJ2-7	NA	TRBD1	TGTGCCAGCAGCCTCCGGGACAGCTACTACGAGCAGTACTTC	CASSLRDSYYEQYF
TRBV11-3	TRBJ2-7	once	TRBD2	TGTGCCAGCAGCTTGAGTAGCGGGAGAGGTTACGAGCAGTACTTC	CASSLSSGRGYEQYF
TRBV11-2	TRBJ2-7	NA	NA	TGTGCCAGCAGCTTAGGGGAGGCAGCCTCGATCTACGAGCAGTACTTC	CASSLGEAASIYEQYF
TRBV29-1	TRBJ2-7	NA	TRBD1	TGCAGCGTTGTAGGGGGCGCTACGTACGAGCAGTACTTC	CSVVGGATYEQYF
TRBV7-2	TRBJ2-3	NA	TRBD2	TGTGCCAGCAGCTTGGGACTAGCGGGGGGGCAGTTTGTAACAGATACGCAGTATTTT	CASSLGLAGGQFVTDTQYF
TRBV5-1	TRBJ2-7	NA	TRBD1	TGCGCCAGCAGCCAACAGGGGATTCTAGACGAGCAGTACTTC	CASSQQGILDEQYF
TRBV5-1	TRBJ2-3	NA	TRBD2	TGCGCCAGCAGCTATGGACTAGCGGGAGGAATCGGAGATACGCAGTATTTT	CASSYGLAGGIGDTQYF
TRBV19	TRBJ2-5	NA	TRBD1	TGTGCCATCGCCCAGGGGGTGAAATTAGAGACCCAGTACTTC	CAIAQGVKLETQYF
TRBV27	TRBJ1-5	NA	NA	TGTGCCAGCAGTTTAACCAGGAGCAATCAGCCCCAGCATTTT	CASSLTRSNQPQHF
TRBV11-2	TRBJ1-4	NA	NA	TGTGCCAGCAGCTTACGGGGTGGCAGGGAGGGAGAAAAACTGTTTTTT	CASSLRGGREGEKLFF
TRBV4-2	TRBJ1-3	few	NA	TGTGCCAGCAGCCAAACAGAGATCTCTGGAAACACCATATATTTT	CASSQTEISGNTIYF
TRBV6-5	TRBJ1-6	NA	NA	TGTGCCAGCAGTTTCGCAGGGGCCGCCTATAATTCACCCCTCCACTTT	CASSFAGAAYNSPLHF
TRBV20-1	TRBJ1-6	NA	NA	TGCAGTGTTACGGGATCACCCCTCCACTTT	CSVTGSPLHF
TRBV5-4	TRBJ1-6	NA	NA	TGTGCCAGCAGCTTGGGACAGGATGGGTCACCCCTCCACTTT	CASSLGQDGSPLHF